This entry concerns a single T cell receptor (beta chain). What it binds is not known. This specimen comes from a study of tissue T cells after allogeneic stem cell transplantation. On the study more broadly: Pathologist review favored tissue samples showing histologically apparent lymphocytes.

TCRdb's table, derived via immunoSEQ multiplex PCR, lists solely in-frame clones and lacks some. This table has a few thousand clones, approximately 74% appearing once. V gave up 3 bases and J gave up 0 bases; unmatched junction bases: 9. This CDR3 has 17 amino acids. Germline-derived CDR1 and CDR2 are SGHNT and YENEEA. Study-wide results and limits: Anatomically similar tissues had similar TCR repertoires within each patient.

The sample in question was tissue from the colon, obtained at autopsy. This receptor was identified in a female donor older than 55 with lung cancer. This chain connects TRBV11-3 to TRBJ2-7; 9 nucleotides align to TRBD2. CDR3 loop: CASSFALGGRASYEQYF. The CDR3 DNA sequence: TGTGCCAGCAGCTTTGCTCTTGGCGGGAGGGCCTCCTACGAGCAGTACTTC.